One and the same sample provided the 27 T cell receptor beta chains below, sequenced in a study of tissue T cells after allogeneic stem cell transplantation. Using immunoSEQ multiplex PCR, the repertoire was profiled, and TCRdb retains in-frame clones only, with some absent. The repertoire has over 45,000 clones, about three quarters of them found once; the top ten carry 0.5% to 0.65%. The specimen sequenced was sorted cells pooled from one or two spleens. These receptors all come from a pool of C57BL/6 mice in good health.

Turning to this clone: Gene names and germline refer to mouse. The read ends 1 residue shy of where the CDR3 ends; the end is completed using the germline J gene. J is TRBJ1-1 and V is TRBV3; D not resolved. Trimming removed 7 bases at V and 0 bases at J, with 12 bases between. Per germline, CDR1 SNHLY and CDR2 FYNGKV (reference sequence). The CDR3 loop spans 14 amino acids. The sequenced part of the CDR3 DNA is TGTGCCAGCACCGAAAAAAATACAAACACAGAAGTCTTC. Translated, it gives CASTEKNTNTEVF. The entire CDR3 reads CASTEKNTNTEVFF.

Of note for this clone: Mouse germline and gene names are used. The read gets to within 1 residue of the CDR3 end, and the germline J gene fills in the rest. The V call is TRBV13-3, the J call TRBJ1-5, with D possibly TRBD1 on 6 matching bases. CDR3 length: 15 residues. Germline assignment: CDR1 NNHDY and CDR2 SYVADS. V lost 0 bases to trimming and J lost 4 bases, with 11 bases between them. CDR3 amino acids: CASSDARGGNQAPLF. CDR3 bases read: TGTGCCAGCAGTGATGCAAGGGGGGGTAACCAGGCTCCGCTT. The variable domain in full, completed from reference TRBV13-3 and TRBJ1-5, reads EAAVTQSPRSKVAVTGGKVTLSCHQTNNHDYMYWYRQDTGHGLRLIHYSYVADSTEKGDIPDGYKASRPSQENFSLILELASLSQTAVYFCASSDARGGNQAPLFGEGTRLSVL.

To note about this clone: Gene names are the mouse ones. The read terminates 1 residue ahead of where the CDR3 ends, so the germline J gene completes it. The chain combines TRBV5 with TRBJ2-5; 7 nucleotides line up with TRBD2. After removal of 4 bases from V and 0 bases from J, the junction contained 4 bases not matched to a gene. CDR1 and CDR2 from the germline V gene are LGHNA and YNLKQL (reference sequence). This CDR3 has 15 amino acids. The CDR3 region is CASSPRTGNQDTQYF. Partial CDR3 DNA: TGTGCCAGCAGCCCCCGGACTGGTAACCAAGACACCCAGTAC.

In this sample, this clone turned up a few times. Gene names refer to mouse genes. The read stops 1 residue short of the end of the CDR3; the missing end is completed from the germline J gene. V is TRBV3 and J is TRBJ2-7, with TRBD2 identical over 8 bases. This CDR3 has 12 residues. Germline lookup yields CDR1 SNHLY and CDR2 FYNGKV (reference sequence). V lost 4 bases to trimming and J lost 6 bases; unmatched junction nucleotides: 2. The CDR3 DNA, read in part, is TGTGCCAGCAGCTCGACTGGGGTTGAACAGTAC. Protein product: CASSSTGVEQY. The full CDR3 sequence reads CASSSTGVEQYF. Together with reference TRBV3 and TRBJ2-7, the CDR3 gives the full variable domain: GPKVLQIPSHQIIDMGQMVTLNCDPVSNHLYFYWYKQILGQQMEFLVNFYNGKVMEKSKLFKDQFSVERPDGSYFTLKIQPTALEDSAVYFCASSSTGVEQYFGPGTRLTVL.

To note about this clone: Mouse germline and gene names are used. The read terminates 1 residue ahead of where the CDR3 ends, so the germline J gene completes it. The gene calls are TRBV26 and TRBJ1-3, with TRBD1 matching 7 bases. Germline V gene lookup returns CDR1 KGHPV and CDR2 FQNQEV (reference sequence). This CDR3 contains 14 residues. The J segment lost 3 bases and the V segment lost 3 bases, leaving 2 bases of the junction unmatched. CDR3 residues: CASSLHRGGNTLYF. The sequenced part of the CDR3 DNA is TGTGCCAGCAGTCTTCACAGGGGTGGAAATACGCTCTAT.

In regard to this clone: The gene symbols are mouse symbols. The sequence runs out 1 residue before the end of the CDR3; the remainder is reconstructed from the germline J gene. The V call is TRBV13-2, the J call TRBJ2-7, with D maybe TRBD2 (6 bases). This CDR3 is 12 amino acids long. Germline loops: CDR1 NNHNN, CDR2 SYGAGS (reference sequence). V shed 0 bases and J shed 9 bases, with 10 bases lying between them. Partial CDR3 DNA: TGTGCCAGCGGTGATGCTGGGGAGGGACAGTAC. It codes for CASGDAGEGQY. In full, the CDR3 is CASGDAGEGQYF.

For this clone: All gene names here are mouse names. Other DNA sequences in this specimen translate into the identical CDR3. The CDR3 region is CASSQEGGTSAETLYF. CDR3 DNA, as far as it was read: TGTGCCAGCAGCCAAGAGGGTGGGACAAGTGCAGAAACGCTGTAT. The chain uses TRBV5 and TRBJ2-3, with D maybe TRBD1 (6 bases). Read coverage stops 1 residue before the CDR3 terminus; the germline J gene supplies the remainder. The CDR3 loop spans 16 amino acids. Deletions cut 0 bases from V and 0 bases from J, with 10 bases between. Looked up from germline, CDR1 is LGHNA and CDR2 is YNLKQL (reference sequence).

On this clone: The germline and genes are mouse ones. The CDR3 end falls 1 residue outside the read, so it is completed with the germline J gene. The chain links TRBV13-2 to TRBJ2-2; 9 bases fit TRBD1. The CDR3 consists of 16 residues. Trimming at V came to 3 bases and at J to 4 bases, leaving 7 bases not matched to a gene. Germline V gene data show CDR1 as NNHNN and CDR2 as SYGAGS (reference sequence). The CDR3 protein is CASGVATGGGTGQLYF. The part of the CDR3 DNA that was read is TGTGCCAGCGGTGTCGCGACAGGGGGAGGCACCGGGCAGCTCTAC.

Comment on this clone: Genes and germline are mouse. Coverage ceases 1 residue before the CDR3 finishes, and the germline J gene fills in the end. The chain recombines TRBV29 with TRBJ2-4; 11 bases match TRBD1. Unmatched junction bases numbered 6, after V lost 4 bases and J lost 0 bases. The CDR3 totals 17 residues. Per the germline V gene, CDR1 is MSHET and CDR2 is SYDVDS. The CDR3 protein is CASSSRGTGGSQNTLYF. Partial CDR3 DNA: TGTGCTAGCAGTTCCCGAGGGACAGGGGGAAGTCAAAACACCTTGTAC.

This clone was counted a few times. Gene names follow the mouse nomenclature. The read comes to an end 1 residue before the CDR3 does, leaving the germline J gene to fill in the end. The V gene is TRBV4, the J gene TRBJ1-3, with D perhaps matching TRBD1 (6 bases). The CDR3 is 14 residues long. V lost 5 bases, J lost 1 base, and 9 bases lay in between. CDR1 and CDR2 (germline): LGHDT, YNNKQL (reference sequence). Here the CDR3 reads CASSGDISGNTLYF. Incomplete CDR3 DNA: TGTGCCAGCAGCGGGGACATATCTGGAAATACGCTCTAT.

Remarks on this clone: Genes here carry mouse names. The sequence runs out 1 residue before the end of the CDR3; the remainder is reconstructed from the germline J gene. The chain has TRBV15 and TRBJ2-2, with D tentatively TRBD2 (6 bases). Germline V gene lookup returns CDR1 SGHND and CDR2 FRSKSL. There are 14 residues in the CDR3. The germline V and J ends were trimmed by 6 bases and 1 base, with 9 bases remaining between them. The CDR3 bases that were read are TGTGCCAGCAGCAACTGGGAAAACACCGGGCAGCTCTAC. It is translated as CASSNWENTGQLY. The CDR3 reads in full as CASSNWENTGQLYF.

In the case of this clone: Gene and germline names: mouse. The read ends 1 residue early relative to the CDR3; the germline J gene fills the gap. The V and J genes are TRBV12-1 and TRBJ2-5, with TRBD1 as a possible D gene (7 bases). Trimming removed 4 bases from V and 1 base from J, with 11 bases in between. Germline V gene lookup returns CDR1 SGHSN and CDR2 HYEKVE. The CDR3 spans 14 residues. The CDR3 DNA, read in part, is TGTGCCAGCTCGCCCAGGGGGGACCAAGACACCCAGTAC. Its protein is CASSPRGDQDTQY. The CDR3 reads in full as CASSPRGDQDTQYF.

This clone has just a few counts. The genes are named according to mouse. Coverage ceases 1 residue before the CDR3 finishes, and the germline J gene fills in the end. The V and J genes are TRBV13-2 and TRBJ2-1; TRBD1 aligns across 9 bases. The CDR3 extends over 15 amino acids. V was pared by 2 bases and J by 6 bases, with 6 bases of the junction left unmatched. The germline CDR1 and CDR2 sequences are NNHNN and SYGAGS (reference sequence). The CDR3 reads CASGDSGQGFAEQFF. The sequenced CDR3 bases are TGTGCCAGCGGTGACTCGGGACAGGGTTTTGCTGAGCAGTTC.

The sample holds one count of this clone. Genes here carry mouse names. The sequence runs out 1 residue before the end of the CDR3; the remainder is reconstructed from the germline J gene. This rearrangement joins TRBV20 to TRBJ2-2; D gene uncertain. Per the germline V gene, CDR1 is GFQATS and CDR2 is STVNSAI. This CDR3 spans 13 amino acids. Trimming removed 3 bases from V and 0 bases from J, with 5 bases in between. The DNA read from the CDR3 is TGTGGTGCTAGCGGAGCAAACACCGGGCAGCTCTAC. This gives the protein CGASGANTGQLY. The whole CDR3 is CGASGANTGQLYF.

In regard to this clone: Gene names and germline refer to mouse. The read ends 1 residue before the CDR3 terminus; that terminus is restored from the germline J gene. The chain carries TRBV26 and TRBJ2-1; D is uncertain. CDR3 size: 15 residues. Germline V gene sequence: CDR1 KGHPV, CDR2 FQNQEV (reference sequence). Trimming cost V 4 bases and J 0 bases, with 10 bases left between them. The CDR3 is CASSQETINYAEQFF. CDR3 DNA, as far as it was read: TGTGCCAGCAGTCAGGAGACAATTAACTATGCTGAGCAGTTC. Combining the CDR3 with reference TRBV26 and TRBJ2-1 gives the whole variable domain NSKVIQTPRYLVKGQGQKAKMRCIPEKGHPVVFWYQQNKNNEFKFLINFQNQEVLQQIDMTEKRFSAECPSNSPCSLEIQSSEAGDSALYLCASSQETINYAEQFFGPGTRLTVL.

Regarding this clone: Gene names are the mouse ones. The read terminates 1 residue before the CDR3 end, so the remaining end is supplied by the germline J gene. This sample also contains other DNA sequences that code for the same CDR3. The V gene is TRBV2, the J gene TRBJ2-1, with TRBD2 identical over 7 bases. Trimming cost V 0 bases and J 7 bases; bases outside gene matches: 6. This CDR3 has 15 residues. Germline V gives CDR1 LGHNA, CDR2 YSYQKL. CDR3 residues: CASSQEGGVGAEQFF. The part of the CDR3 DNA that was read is TGTGCCAGCAGCCAAGAGGGGGGGGTGGGGGCTGAGCAGTTC.

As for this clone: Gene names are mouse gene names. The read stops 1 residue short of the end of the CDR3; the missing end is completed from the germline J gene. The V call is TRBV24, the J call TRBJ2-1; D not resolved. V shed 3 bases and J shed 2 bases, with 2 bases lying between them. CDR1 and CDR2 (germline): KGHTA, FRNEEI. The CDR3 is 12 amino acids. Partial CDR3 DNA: TGTGCCAGCAGTCTAGACTATGCTGAGCAGTTC. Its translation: CASSLDYAEQF. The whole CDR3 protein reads CASSLDYAEQFF.

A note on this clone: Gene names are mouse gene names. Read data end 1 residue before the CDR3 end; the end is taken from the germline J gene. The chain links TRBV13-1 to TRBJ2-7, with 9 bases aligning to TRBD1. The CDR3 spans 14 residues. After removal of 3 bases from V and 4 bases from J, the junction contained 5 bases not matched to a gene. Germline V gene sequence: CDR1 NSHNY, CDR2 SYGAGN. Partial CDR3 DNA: TGTGCCAGCAGTGGTGGACAGGGGTCTTATGAACAGTAC. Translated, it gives CASSGGQGSYEQY. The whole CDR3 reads CASSGGQGSYEQYF.

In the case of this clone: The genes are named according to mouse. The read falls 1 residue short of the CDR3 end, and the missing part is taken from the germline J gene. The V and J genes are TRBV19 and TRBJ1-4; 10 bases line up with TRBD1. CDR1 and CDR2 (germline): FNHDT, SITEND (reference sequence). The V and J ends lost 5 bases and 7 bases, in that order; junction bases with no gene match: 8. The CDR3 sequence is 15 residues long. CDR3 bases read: TGTGCCAGCAGCCGGGACAGGGGAGGGAGCGAAAGATTATTT. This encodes CASSRDRGGSERLF. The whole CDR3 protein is CASSRDRGGSERLFF.

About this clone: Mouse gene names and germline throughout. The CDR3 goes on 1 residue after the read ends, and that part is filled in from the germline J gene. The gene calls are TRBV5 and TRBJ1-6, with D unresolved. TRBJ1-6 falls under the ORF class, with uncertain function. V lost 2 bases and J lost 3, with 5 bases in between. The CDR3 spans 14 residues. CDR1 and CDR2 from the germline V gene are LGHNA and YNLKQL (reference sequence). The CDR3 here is CASSQQSYNSPLYF. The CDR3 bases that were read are TGTGCCAGCAGCCAACAGAGCTATAATTCGCCCCTCTAC.

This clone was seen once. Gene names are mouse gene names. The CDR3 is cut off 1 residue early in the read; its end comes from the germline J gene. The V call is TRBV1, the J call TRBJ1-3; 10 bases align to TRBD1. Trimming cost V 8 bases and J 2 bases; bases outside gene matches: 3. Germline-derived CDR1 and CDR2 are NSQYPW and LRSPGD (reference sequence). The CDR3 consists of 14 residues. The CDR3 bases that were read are TGCACCTGCTCCGGGACAGGGGCTGGAAATACGCTCTAT. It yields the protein CTCSGTGAGNTLY. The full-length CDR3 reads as CTCSGTGAGNTLYF.

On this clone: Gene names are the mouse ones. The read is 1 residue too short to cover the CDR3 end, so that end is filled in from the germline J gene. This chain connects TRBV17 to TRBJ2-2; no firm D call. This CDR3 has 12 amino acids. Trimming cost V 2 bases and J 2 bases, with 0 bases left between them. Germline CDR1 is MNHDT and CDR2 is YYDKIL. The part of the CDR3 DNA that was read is TGTGCTAGCAGTAGAAACACCGGGCAGCTCTAC. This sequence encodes CASSRNTGQLY. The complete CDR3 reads CASSRNTGQLYF.

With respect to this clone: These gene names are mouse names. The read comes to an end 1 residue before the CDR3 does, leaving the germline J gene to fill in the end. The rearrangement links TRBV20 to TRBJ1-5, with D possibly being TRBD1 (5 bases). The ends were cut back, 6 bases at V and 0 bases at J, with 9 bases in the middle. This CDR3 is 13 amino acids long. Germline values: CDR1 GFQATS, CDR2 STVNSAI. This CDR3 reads CGASTDNNQAPLF. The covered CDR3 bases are TGTGGTGCCTCGACAGATAACAACCAGGCTCCGCTT.

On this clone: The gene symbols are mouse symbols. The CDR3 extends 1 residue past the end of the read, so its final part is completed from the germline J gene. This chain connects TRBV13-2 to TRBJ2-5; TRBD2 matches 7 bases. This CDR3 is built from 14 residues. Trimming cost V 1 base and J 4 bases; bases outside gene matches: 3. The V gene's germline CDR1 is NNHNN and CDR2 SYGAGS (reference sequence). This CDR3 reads CASGDTGGEDTQYF. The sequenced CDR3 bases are TGTGCCAGCGGTGATACGGGGGGGGAAGACACCCAGTAC.

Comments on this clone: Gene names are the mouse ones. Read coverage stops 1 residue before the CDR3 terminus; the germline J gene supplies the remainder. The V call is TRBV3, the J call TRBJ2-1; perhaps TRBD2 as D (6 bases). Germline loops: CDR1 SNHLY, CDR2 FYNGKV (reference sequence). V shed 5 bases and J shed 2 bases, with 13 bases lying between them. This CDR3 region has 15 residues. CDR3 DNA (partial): TGTGCCAGCAGCCCCCGCGGGGGGTACTATGCTGAGCAGTTC. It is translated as CASSPRGGYYAEQF. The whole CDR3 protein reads CASSPRGGYYAEQFF. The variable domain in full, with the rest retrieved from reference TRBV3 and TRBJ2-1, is GPKVLQIPSHQIIDMGQMVTLNCDPVSNHLYFYWYKQILGQQMEFLVNFYNGKVMEKSKLFKDQFSVERPDGSYFTLKIQPTALEDSAVYFCASSPRGGYYAEQFFGPGTRLTVL.

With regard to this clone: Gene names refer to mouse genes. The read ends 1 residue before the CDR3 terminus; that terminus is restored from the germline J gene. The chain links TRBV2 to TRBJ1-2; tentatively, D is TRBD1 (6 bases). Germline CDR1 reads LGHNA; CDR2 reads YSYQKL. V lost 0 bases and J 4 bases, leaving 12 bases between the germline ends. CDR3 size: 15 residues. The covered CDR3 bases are TGTGCCAGCAGCCAAGATGGGCAGGGGACCTCCGACTACACC. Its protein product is CASSQDGQGTSDYT. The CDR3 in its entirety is CASSQDGQGTSDYTF.

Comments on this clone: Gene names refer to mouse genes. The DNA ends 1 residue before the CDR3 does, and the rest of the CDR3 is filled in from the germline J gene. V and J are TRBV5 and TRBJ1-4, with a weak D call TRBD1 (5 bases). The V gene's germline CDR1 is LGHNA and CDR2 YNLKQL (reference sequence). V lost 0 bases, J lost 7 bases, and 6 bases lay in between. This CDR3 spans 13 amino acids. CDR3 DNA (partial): TGTGCCAGCAGCCAAGACAGGGCCGAAAGATTATTT. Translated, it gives CASSQDRAERLF. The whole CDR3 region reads CASSQDRAERLFF.